The T cell receptor beta chain described here comes from a study of OX40 agonist ivuxolimab in advanced cancers. Study-level results: Among the lowest peripheral clonal expansion occurred in 0.1-3.0 mg/kg partial responders. Expanded clones were, on average, more numerous among CD8+ T cells than CD4+. The study observed clonal expansion of CD4+ and CD8+ blood T cells by week 6 at 0.1 to 3.0 mg/kg.

CDR1 and CDR2 (germline): MNHEY, SMNVEV (reference sequence). The CDR3 covers 15 residues. The V segment lost 6 bases and the J segment 7 bases; nucleotides outside the gene matches: 4. Measured with immunoSEQ multiplex PCR; TCRdb has only the in-frame clones, and not every one. Among approximately 70,000 clones listed, about 93% were seen once. Note on this clone: Its antigen is still unknown.

The chain joins TRBV27 to TRBJ2-1; TRBD2 matches 15 bases. This receptor was obtained from an adult with an advanced solid tumor such as melanoma, head and neck, liver or kidney cancer. The material sequenced was CD4+ or CD8+ T cells sorted from blood, taken in a trial of the OX40 agonist ivuxolimab. This CDR3 is CASSPGTSGRNEQFF. The CDR3 region has the DNA TGTGCCAGCAGCCCCGGGACTAGCGGGAGGAATGAGCAGTTCTTC.